A single sample is the source of the 20 T cell receptor beta chains below, sequenced in a study of naive and memory T cell subsets. The beta constant-region primer was an equimolar mix of two oligonucleotides covering TRBC1 and TRBC2. Four rounds of PCR amplified the ligated cDNA using nested alpha and beta constant-region primers plus SP2. TCRdb reprocessed the UMI-ligation and nested PCR reads with MiXCR, giving one entry per CDR3 protein. The sample comprises over 65,000 distinct CDR3 sequences, over 9% of which are singletons, and over 0.95% rests with the top ten. The sample taken for sequencing was naive CD8+ T cells from blood. These receptors all stem from a human donor in good health.

V gene TRBV13 combines with J gene TRBJ2-3; 11 nucleotides align to TRBD2. This CDR3 contains 16 residues. Germline V lookup: CDR1 PRHDT, CDR2 FYEKMQ (reference sequence). The J segment lost 2 bases and the V segment lost 5 bases, leaving 6 bases of the junction unmatched. For the CDR3, the DNA is TGTGCCAGCAGCCCCCGGACTAGCGGGTCCACAGATACGCAGTATTTT. This codes for CASSPRTSGSTDTQYF.

This clonotype was recorded a few times. The chain employs TRBV3-1 and TRBJ2-2; D is ambiguous. The CDR3 runs to 18 residues. Deletions cut 1 base from V and 0 bases from J, with 15 bases between. Germline V lookup: CDR1 LGHDT, CDR2 YNNKEL (reference sequence). CDR3: CASSQVVEPRANTGELFF. The CDR3 DNA is TGTGCCAGCAGCCAAGTAGTTGAGCCCCGGGCGAACACCGGGGAGCTGTTTTTT.

This clonotype was recorded many times. The rearrangement uses TRBV6-5 and TRBJ2-7, with TRBD1 identical over 8 bases. Losses at the gene ends were 7 bases for V and 7 bases for J; bases not matched to a gene: 6. CDR1 is MNHEY, CDR2 SVGAGI, per germline. CDR3 length equals 12 residues. The chain's CDR3 is CASMAGGREQYF. Written as DNA, the CDR3 is TGTGCCAGCATGGCAGGGGGCAGGGAGCAGTACTTC.

This sequence joins TRBV4-3 and TRBJ2-3; 11 nucleotides align to TRBD2. CDR1 and CDR2 (germline): LGHNA, YSLEER. The CDR3 has 16 residues. V was pared by 1 base and J by 6 bases, with 6 bases of the junction left unmatched. CDR3: CASSQVSGRASDTQYF. DNA of the CDR3: TGCGCCAGCAGCCAAGTTAGCGGGAGGGCCTCTGATACGCAGTATTTT.

This clonotype occurred a few times. The chain employs TRBV29-1 and TRBJ1-2; D is unresolved. From germline, CDR1 is SQVTM and CDR2 ANQGSEA. The CDR3 totals 18 residues. The V gene lost 0 bases and the J gene lost 2 bases, with 22 bases spanning the gap. CDR3: CSVEDLNPGLSTNYGYTF. The CDR3 DNA reads as TGCAGCGTTGAAGATCTTAACCCAGGACTCAGTACCAACTATGGCTACACCTTC.

This clonotype has at least ten counts. The rearrangement links TRBV19 to TRBJ2-2; 8 positions match TRBD1. The CDR3 sequence is 15 residues long. Losses at the gene ends were 3 bases for V and 5 bases for J; bases not matched to a gene: 5. The germline gives CDR1 LNHDA, CDR2 SQIVND (reference sequence). The CDR3 reads CASSIWTGSTGELFF. The CDR3 DNA is TGTGCCAGTAGTATCTGGACAGGGAGTACCGGGGAGCTGTTTTTT.

This clonotype has a handful of counts. The chain combines TRBV9 with TRBJ2-3; D remains unclear. The CDR3 contains 17 residues. Trimming removed 1 base at V and 3 bases at J, with 18 bases between. CDR1 and CDR2 from the germline V gene are SGDLS and YYNGEE. The CDR3 sequence is CASSVHGTEKETDTQYF. CDR3 nucleotide sequence: TGTGCCAGCAGCGTACATGGTACCGAGAAGGAGACAGATACGCAGTATTTT.

The chain links TRBV6-2 or TRBV6-3 to TRBJ2-7; perhaps TRBD2 as D (7 bases). Per the germline V gene, CDR1 is MNHEY and CDR2 is SVGEGT. This CDR3 is 16 amino acids long. The V end lost 0 bases, the J end lost 2 bases, and 14 bases lay between the germline ends. CDR3 sequence: CASSYSLTGTTYEQYF. The CDR3 nucleotides are TGTGCCAGCAGTTACTCTCTAACAGGGACTACCTACGAGCAGTACTTC.

This clonotype showed up many times. DNA of the CDR3: TGTGCCAGCAGTTCTATAGGGGAAAGCATTCAGTACTTC. This translates into CASSSIGESIQYF. J is TRBJ2-4 and V is TRBV27, with D possibly matching TRBD1 (5 bases). Germline assignment: CDR1 MNHEY and CDR2 SMNVEV (reference sequence). The CDR3 length is 13 residues. Between the trimmed V and J ends, which lost 4 bases and 9 bases, there was a span of 13 bases.

This clonotype was counted at least ten times. The chain joins TRBV19 to TRBJ1-1, with a weak D call TRBD1 (6 bases). The germline CDR1 and CDR2 sequences are LNHDA and SQIVND (reference sequence). The CDR3 length is 12 residues. V was shortened by 5 bases and J by 5 bases, with 9 bases between the two germline ends. The chain's CDR3 is CASSAQGTEAFF. The CDR3 nucleotides are TGTGCCAGTAGTGCTCAGGGGACTGAAGCTTTCTTT.

The chain is built from TRBV10-3 and TRBJ2-3, with TRBD2 matching over 11 bases. CDR3 length equals 16 residues. Germline V gene lookup returns CDR1 ENHRY and CDR2 SYGVKD. The V and J ends lost 6 bases and 4 bases, in that order; junction bases with no gene match: 9. This CDR3 reads CAIRILSGRDADTQYF. CDR3 DNA sequence: TGTGCCATCAGGATCCTTAGCGGGAGGGACGCAGATACGCAGTATTTT.

The chain combines TRBV7-9 with TRBJ2-2, with 7 bases fitting TRBD2. The junction had 7 bases not matched to a gene; V was cut back by 3 bases and J by 3 bases. CDR3 length equals 16 residues. Germline V lookup: CDR1 SEHNR, CDR2 FQNEAQ (reference sequence). The CDR3 bases are TGTGCCAGCAGCTTCGGGCTAGCGGTTTACACCGGGGAGCTGTTTTTT. Residues: CASSFGLAVYTGELFF. Drawing the rest from reference TRBV7-9 and TRBJ2-2, the complete variable domain is DTGVSQNPRHKITKRGQNVTFRCDPISEHNRLYWYRQTLGQGPEFLTYFQNEAQLEKSRLLSDRFSAERPKGSFSTLEIQRTEQGDSAMYLCASSFGLAVYTGELFFGEGSRLTVL.

This clonotype was recorded many times. This chain links TRBV7-2 with TRBJ1-1; TRBD1 might be the D (6 bases). Trimming removed 3 bases from V and 1 base from J, with 12 bases in between. The CDR3 has 15 amino acids. CDR1 SGHTA and CDR2 FQGNSA come from the germline V gene. In nucleotides, the CDR3 is TGTGCCAGCAGCTTGAGGGACACCCCGAACACTGAAGCTTTCTTT. This translates into CASSLRDTPNTEAFF.

This clonotype has more than one count but fewer than ten. The J gene is TRBJ2-5, the V gene TRBV18; 8 nucleotides agree with TRBD1. Looked up from germline, CDR1 is KGHSH and CDR2 is LQKENI. This CDR3 has 12 amino acids. J was trimmed by 4 bases and V by 6 bases; bases with no gene match: 1. In DNA form, the CDR3 reads TGTGCCAGCTCCGGACAGGGAGAGACCCAGTACTTC. Amino acid sequence: CASSGQGETQYF. Full variable domain (remainder filled in from reference TRBV18 and TRBJ2-5): NAGVMQNPRHLVRRRGQEARLRCSPMKGHSHVYWYRQLPEEGLKFMVYLQKENIIDESGMPKERFSAEFPKEGPSILRIQQVVRGDSAAYFCASSGQGETQYFGPGTRLLVL.

This clonotype was counted at least ten times. This chain connects TRBV5-4 to TRBJ2-5; 10 positions agree with TRBD2. V gave up 1 base and J gave up 3 bases; unmatched junction bases: 3. Germline V gene sequence: CDR1 SGHNT, CDR2 YYREEE (reference sequence). This CDR3 comprises 15 residues. The CDR3 loop is CASSLTSGNKETQYF. DNA of the CDR3: TGTGCCAGCAGCTTGACTAGCGGGAATAAAGAGACCCAGTACTTC.

This clonotype was detected many times. The gene calls are TRBV10-2 and TRBJ2-7, with 7 bases matching TRBD2. The CDR3 is 18 amino acids. Losses at the gene ends were 6 bases for V and 3 bases for J; bases not matched to a gene: 20. Germline CDR1 is WSHSY and CDR2 is SAAADI. CDR3 in DNA: TGCGCCAGCAGGCAAGCCGCTCGAACAGCGGGAAACTTCTACGAGCAGTACTTC. This gives the protein CASRQAARTAGNFYEQYF.

This clonotype was recorded once. The CDR3 DNA reads as TGTGCCAGCAGCTTGGGTCCGGGACAGCAGTTTTTT. Translated: CASSLGPGQQFF. The chain links TRBV5-4 to TRBJ1-4; 7 bases agree with TRBD1. The germline gives CDR1 SGHNT, CDR2 YYREEE (reference sequence). CDR3 length: 12 amino acids. V dropped 0 bases and J dropped 16; count of bases not matched to a gene: 6. Combining the CDR3 with reference TRBV5-4 and TRBJ1-4 gives the whole variable domain ETGVTQSPTHLIKTRGQQVTLRCSSQSGHNTVSWYQQALGQGPQFIFQYYREEENGRGNFPPRFSGLQFPNYSSELNVNALELDDSALYLCASSLGPGQQFFGSGTQLSVL.

This clonotype has a count of ten or more. V gene TRBV5-1 combines with J gene TRBJ1-2, with a weak D call TRBD1 (5 bases). V was cut by 4 bases and J by 2 bases, with 27 bases left in between. Germline lookup yields CDR1 SGHRS and CDR2 YFSETQ. The CDR3 has 19 residues. CDR3 sequence reads: CASSHSRPAEITGNYGYTF. As DNA, the CDR3 is TGCGCCAGCAGCCACTCACGTCCAGCCGAAATTACAGGAAACTATGGCTACACCTTC.

This chain joins TRBV9 and TRBJ1-2, with a tentative D call TRBD1 (6 bases). Germline CDR1 and CDR2: SGDLS and YYNGEE. This CDR3 spans 15 amino acids. V lost 6 bases, J lost 0 bases, and 15 bases lay in between. CDR3 DNA: TGTGCCAGCAACTCCCGGGACACAGCTAACTATGGCTACACCTTC. Its protein product is CASNSRDTANYGYTF.

This clonotype was observed many times. At one end, the junction sequence differs from germline, possibly due to a read error. The chain has TRBV20-1 and TRBJ2-5; 9 nucleotides agree with TRBD2. CDR3 length: 9 amino acids. Germline V lookup: CDR1 DFQATT, CDR2 SNEGSKA (reference sequence). CDR3 residues: CSATAGGPF. CDR3 DNA sequence: TGCAGTGCTACAGCGGGAGGACCCTTC.